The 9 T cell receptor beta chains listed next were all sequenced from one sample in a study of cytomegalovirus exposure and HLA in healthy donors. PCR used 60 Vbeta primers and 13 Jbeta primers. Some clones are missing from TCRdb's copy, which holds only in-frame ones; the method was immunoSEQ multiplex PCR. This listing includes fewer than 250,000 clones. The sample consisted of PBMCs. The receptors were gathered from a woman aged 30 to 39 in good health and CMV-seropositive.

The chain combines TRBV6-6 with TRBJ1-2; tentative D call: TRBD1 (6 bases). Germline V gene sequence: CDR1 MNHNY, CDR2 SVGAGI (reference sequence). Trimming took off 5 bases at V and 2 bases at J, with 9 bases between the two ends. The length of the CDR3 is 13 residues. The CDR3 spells CASSQQGNYGYTF. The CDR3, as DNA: TGTGCCAGCAGTCAACAGGGAAACTATGGCTACACCTTC.

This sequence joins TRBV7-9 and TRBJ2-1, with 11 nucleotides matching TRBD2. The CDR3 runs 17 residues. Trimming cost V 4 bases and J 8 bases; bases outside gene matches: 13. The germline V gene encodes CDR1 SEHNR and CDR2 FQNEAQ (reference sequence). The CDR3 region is CASSWKGTSGSAYEQFF. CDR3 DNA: TGTGCCAGCAGCTGGAAAGGTACTAGCGGGAGTGCCTATGAGCAGTTCTTC.

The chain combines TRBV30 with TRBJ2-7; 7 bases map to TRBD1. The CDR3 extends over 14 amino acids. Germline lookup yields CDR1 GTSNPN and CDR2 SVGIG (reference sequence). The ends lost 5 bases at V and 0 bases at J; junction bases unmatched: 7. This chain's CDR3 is CAWDSGTDSYEQYF. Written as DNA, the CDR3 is TGTGCCTGGGATTCCGGGACAGACTCCTACGAGCAGTACTTC.

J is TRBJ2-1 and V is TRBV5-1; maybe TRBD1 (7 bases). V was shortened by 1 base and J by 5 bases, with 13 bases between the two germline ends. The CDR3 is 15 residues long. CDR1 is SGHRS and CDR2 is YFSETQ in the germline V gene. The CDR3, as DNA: TGCGCCAGCAGCTTGAGCGGGCAGGGGGACAATGAGCAGTTCTTC. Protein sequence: CASSLSGQGDNEQFF.

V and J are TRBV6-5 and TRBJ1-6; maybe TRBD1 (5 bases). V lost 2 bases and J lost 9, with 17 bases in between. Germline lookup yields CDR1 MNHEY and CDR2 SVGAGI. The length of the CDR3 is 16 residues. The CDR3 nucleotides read TGTGCCAGCAGTTACGGAGGGCAGGGTGGAAGTTCACCCCTCCACTTT. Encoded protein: CASSYGGQGGSSPLHF.

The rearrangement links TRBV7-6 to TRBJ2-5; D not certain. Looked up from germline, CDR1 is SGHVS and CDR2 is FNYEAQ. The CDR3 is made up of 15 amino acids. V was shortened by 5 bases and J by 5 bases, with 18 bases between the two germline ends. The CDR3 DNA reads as TGTGCCAGCAGCGCCGAAGTCGGTATGAGGGAGACCCAGTACTTC. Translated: CASSAEVGMRETQYF.

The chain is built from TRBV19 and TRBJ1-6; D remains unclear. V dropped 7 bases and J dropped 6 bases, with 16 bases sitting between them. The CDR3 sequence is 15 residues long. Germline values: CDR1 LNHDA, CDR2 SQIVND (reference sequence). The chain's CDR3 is CASTTNGLINSPLHF. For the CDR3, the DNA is TGTGCCAGTACTACCAATGGACTGATTAATTCACCCCTCCACTTT.

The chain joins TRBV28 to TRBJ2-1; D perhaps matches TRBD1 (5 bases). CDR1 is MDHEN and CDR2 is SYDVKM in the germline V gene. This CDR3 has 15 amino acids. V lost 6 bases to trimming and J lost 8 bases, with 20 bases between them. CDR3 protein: CASRPTGFRRDEQFF. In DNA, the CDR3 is TGTGCCAGCAGGCCCACAGGTTTTCGGCGCGATGAGCAGTTCTTC.

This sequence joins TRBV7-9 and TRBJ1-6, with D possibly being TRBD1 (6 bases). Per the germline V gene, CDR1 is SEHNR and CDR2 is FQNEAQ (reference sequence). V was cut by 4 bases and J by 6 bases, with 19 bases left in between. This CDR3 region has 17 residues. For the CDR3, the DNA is TGTGCCAGCAGCTATACCCACAGGGACGGTGTTAATTCACCCCTCCACTTT. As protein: CASSYTHRDGVNSPLHF.